Many counts were recorded for the clone carrying this T cell receptor beta chain. Antigen: not known. This CDR3 is built from 16 residues. The sample belongs to a study of blood T cells in healthy people across ages. Study-level points and caveats: Per million T cells, the diversity of TCR beta decreased roughly linearly as age advanced.

For the second PCR, which ran for roughly 6 to 11 cycles, a sample-barcoded 5' primer and a J-beta primer mix were used. Using its own MiXCR run on the 5' RACE reads, TCRdb lists one record per CDR3 protein. Among about 700,000 distinct CDR3 sequences listed, about 34% were seen once. Isolated PBMCs totaled at least 6 million in each sample. The sequenced material came from blood. The rearrangement links TRBV21-1 to TRBJ2-7; TRBD1, the table's D call, lacks a check against the DNA. TRBV21-1 is classified as a pseudogene. This sequence originates from an elderly woman in good health. CDR3 amino acids: CASSLHAPIHSYEQYF. Here the CDR3 DNA reads TGTGCCAGCAGCCTACACGCCCCAATCCACTCCTACGAGCAGTACTTC.